Included here is one T cell receptor beta chain sequence, with context. The antigen remains undetermined. The trim removed 5 bases at V and 4 bases at J, leaving 14 bases unmatched. This CDR3 region has 16 residues. From germline, CDR1 is SGHVS and CDR2 FNYEAQ. A multiplex PCR was run with 60 Vbeta primers and 13 Jbeta primers. TCRdb's copy holds only in-frame clones and misses some; the assay was immunoSEQ multiplex PCR. The sample yields tens of thousands of clones, roughly four fifths seen once. The sample belongs to a study of cytomegalovirus exposure and HLA in healthy donors. As for the study in general: A prior study identified 110 million or so unique TCR beta sequences from roughly 180 million T cells. Study observations and caveats: Other equally common chains were less clonally expanded than HLA-associated TCR beta chains, a later analysis showed. Later genetic work tied a missense DCLRE1C variant to beta-chain V and J trimming.

This TCR was recovered from a man aged 30 to 45 in good health and CMV-seronegative. Sequenced material: PBMCs. This chain joins TRBV7-6 and TRBJ2-7, with TRBD1 matching 7 bases. CDR3 coding DNA: TGTGCCAGCAGCCAATCAGACGACGACAGGGCTTACGAGCAGTACTTC. This sequence encodes CASSQSDDDRAYEQYF.